The clone carrying this TCR beta chain was recorded a few times. With a duration under 2 months, the hyperthyroidism was newly diagnosed in patients aged 18 to 65. The TCR beta CDR3 regions underwent amplification using RNA transcripts as the source. Using the HTBI primer set, a first-round RT-PCR was run on the TCR CDR3. TCRdb redid the calling of the multiplex PCR reads with MiXCR, one entry per CDR3 protein. This table holds more than 550,000 distinct CDR3 sequences, 17% found once. After removal of 1 base from V and 4 bases from J, the junction contained 12 bases not matched to a gene. The CDR3 runs to 17 residues. Per germline, CDR1 SGHDT and CDR2 YYEEEE. The entry originates in a study of T cells in Graves' hyperthyroidism and ophthalmopathy.

The receptor's source is a man in his forties or fifties with Graves' hyperthyroidism. The source material was blood. The chain recombines TRBV5-6 with TRBJ2-3; 7 bases map to TRBD1. Here the CDR3 reads CASSLKGARRRSDTQYF. DNA of the CDR3: TGTGCCAGCAGCTTGAAGGGGGCTAGGAGACGATCAGATACGCAGTATTTT.